This T cell receptor beta chain was retrieved from a study of T cell responses to AZD1222 COVID-19 vaccine. The overall study: Pooled samples include second doses given at about 4 or 12 weeks.

A note on this clone: The target antigen is unknown.

Study results and caveats: White British people made up most donors, females outnumbered males, and clonal diversity was possibly underestimated.

Sequencing was performed with immunoSEQ multiplex PCR; in TCRdb, only in-frame clones are kept and a portion is missing. The table shows over 150,000 clones, with 88% occurring only once. Germline-derived CDR1 and CDR2 are SEHNR and FQNEAQ (reference sequence). This CDR3 contains 14 residues. The V end lost 2 bases, the J end lost 6 bases, and 12 bases lay between the germline ends. The chain links TRBV7-9 to TRBJ2-3; no clear D gene. This TCR derives from an adult in good health. The specimen was peripheral blood, collected on day 0 of AZD1222 vaccination. CDR3 nucleotide sequence: TGTGCCAGCAGCTTATCTCAGGCTGGGGATACGCAGTATTTT. It specifies CASSLSQAGDTQYF.